Sequencing of this T cell receptor beta chain was carried out in a study of T-cell memory formation after mild COVID-19. CDR1 is MNHNS and CDR2 is SASEGT in the germline V gene. CDR3 length: 14 amino acids. With V trimmed by 8 bases and J by 3 bases, 8 bases remained unmatched. MiXCR, run by TCRdb on the 5' RACE reads, gives a single entry per CDR3 protein. The profile shows roughly 300,000 distinct CDR3 sequences, roughly 8.2% of them singletons. Note on this clonotype: The antigen is not known.

Overall study findings and caveats: Day 15 to 85 contracting clones showed balanced CD4/CD8; day 15 to 37 expanders favored CD4+. Cross-reactive memory appears to have joined, as suggested by some responding clones showing up in pre-infection memory.

The V call is TRBV6-1, the J call TRBJ2-7, with 9 nucleotides matching TRBD1. The clonotype originates from a man aged 18 to 35 who had mild COVID-19 (a few samples of this study predate the infection). Cell type and time point are not known. Sequencing was performed on PBMCs or a T cell subset sorted from them (not recorded which). CDR3 residues: CASRILDRGYEQYV. The CDR3 DNA is TGTGCCAGCCGGATCTTGGACAGGGGCTACGAGCAGTACGTC.